This is a list of T cell receptor beta chains from one sample in a study of cytotoxic CD8 clonotypes in ibrutinib-treated CLL. Here immunoSEQ multiplex PCR was the method, and the copy in TCRdb shows in-frame clones only, minus some. The sample lists some 6,300 clones, 60% to 80% occurring once. This sample comprised PBMCs, obtained before ibrutinib treatment. These receptor sequences come from a human donor with chronic lymphocytic leukemia. Each CDR3 is given with its conserved first and last residue.

>TRBV7-3
CASSFYTGELFF
>TRBV19
CASGGRDNLAEAFF
>TRBV4-1
CASSRQKNTEAFF
>TRBV28
CASSLTSGGFTDTQYF
>TRBV4-2
CASSRGTGSYNEQFF
>TRBV27
CASSPGRYSNQPQHF
>TRBV27
CASSPRGRFNTEAFF
>TRBV10-3
CAISGTGYDEELFF
>TRBV5-1
CASSPTGNYGYTF
>TRBV5-5
CASSLAQAYEQYF
>TRBV27
CASSTNRGLYEQYF
>TRBV10-1
CASRQGVDTQYF
>TRBV4-1
CASSQEFGPHLGANVLTF
>TRBV7-9
CASSLADRVGTEAFF
>TRBV9
CASSPTGQGFEKLFF
>TRBV11-2
CASSPEAFLSYTF
>TRBV11-2
CASSRTGTEANYGYTF
>TRBV11-2
CASSLGKYGYTF
>TRBV25-1
CASMGQAGSGANVLTF
>TRBV7-9
CASSLAADQPQHF
>TRBV9
CASSVSASGIVEQYF
>TRBV9
CASSVGGEGYSYEQYF
>TRBV27
CASSLFPWDTQYF
>TRBV30
CAWSLGQGVTDTQYF
>TRBV4-2
CASSRETSGGRNIQYF
>TRBV10-1
CASSDPGQGAGELFF
>TRBV30
CAWSVLGLGGEKLFF
>TRBV2
CASSFETQYF
>TRBV29-1
CSVVSWTGELFF
>TRBV6-6
CASSYQGAGGNTIYF
>TRBV5-4
CASSQDKSSYEQYF
>TRBV23-1
CASSQSVRASNQPQHF
>TRBV5-1
CASSQAYEQYF
>TRBV5-1
CASSLTGRTNEKLFF
>TRBV6-6
CASSLMGGEQYF
>TRBV19
CASSKAGTSGSNEQFF
>TRBV19
CASRYRGANYGYTF
>TRBV19
CASRNTGDPTGLFF
>TRBV5-5
CASSFREGVPTDTQYF
>TRBV19
CASSIPLTGTRDTIYF
>TRBV18
CASSRGSGLDSSYEQYF
>TRBV21-1
CASKRLRWFEGLNTGELFF
>TRBV5-1
CASSARTGTGGTEAFF
>TRBV18
CASSPQGQDETQYF
>TRBV12-5
CASGDGRLSTGPDTQYF
>TRBV18
CASSPGTFEQFF